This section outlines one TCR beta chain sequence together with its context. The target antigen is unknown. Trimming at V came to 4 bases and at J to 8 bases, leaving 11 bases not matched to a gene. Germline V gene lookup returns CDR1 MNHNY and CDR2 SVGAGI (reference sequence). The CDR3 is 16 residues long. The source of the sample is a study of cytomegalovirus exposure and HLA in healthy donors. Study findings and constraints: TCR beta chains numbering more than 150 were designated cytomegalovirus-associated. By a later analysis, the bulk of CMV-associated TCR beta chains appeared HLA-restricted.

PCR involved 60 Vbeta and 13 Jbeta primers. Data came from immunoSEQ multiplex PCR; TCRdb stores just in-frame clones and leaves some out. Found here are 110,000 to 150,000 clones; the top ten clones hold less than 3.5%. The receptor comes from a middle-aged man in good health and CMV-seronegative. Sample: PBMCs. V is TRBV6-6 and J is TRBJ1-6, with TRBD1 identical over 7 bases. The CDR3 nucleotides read TGTGCCAGCAGTTCGACAGGGACGGGATTAGATTCACCCCTCCACTTT. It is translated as CASSSTGTGLDSPLHF.